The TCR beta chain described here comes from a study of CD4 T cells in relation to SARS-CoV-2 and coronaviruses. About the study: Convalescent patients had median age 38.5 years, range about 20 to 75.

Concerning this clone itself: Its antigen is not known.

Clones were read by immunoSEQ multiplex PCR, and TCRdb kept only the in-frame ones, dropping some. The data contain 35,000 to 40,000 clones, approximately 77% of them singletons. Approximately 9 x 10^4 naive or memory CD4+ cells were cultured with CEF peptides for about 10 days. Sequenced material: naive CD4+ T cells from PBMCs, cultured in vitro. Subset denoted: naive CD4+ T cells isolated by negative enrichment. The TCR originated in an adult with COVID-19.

The CDR3 spells CASSLAHSNQPQHF. The CDR3 nucleotides read TGTGCCAGCAGTTTAGCCCATAGCAATCAGCCCCAGCATTTT. The chain links TRBV27 to TRBJ1-5; unclear D gene. This CDR3 region has 14 residues. Trimming took off 2 bases at V and 0 bases at J, with 5 bases between the two ends. Germline lookup yields CDR1 MNHEY and CDR2 SMNVEV (reference sequence).